The 13 T cell receptor beta chains given below trace back to one sample, sequenced in a study of T cells in Graves' hyperthyroidism and ophthalmopathy (dated by TCRdb to about 2019). Libraries came from multiplex PCR. Instrument on record: Illumina HiSeq 2000. Amplification of TCR beta CDR3 regions was carried out from RNA transcripts. The first round of RT-PCR for the TCR CDR3 was performed with the HTBI primer set and the Qiagen OneStep RT-PCR kit. TCRdb reprocessing: public reads trimmed at Q25 with fastp, clones called with MiXCR, in-frame beta chains kept. Each CDR3 protein appears once, grouped with its most common genes and DNA. Counted in this sample were hundreds of thousands of distinct CDR3 sequences; less than 15% of them appeared once. The top ten hold roughly a tenth of the sample. Sequencing was done on a sample of blood. These receptors originate from a young woman with Graves' hyperthyroidism.

The CDR3 coding sequence is TGTGCCAGCAGCCGACAGCGGGGGGGTAGAGATACGCAGTATTTT. Translation: CASSRQRGGRDTQYF. The chain is built from TRBV9 and TRBJ2-3; 10 nucleotides align to TRBD2. V shed 4 bases and J 5 bases; nucleotides not matched to a gene: 7. Per germline, CDR1 SGDLS and CDR2 YYNGEE. The CDR3 extends over 15 amino acids.

This clonotype was observed a handful of times. The rearrangement joins TRBV20-1 to TRBJ2-1; 8 nucleotides match TRBD2. CDR1 is DFQATT, CDR2 SNEGSKA, per germline (reference sequence). Trimming removed 0 bases from V and 9 bases from J; junction bases left unmatched: 10. The CDR3 totals 15 residues. The CDR3 reads CSARDRTGGPSEQFF. The CDR3 DNA follows: TGCAGTGCTAGAGATCGGACGGGAGGGCCTTCTGAGCAGTTCTTC.

The chain joins TRBV19 to TRBJ2-7, with 10 bases fitting TRBD2. With V trimmed by 6 bases and J by 6 bases, 11 bases remained unmatched. Looked up from germline, CDR1 is LNHDA and CDR2 is SQIVND (reference sequence). This CDR3 region has 15 residues. In nucleotides, the CDR3 is TGTGCCAGTAGGGAGAGACTAGCGGGTCTTGCCGAGCAGTACTTC. Translating gives CASRERLAGLAEQYF. The full variable domain, rest sourced from reference TRBV19 and TRBJ2-7, is DGGITQSPKYLFRKEGQNVTLSCEQNLNHDAMYWYRQDPGQGLRLIYYSQIVNDFQKGDIAEGYSVSREKKESFPLTVTSAQKNPTAFYLCASRERLAGLAEQYFGPGTRLTVT.

The rearrangement links TRBV6-2 or TRBV6-3 to TRBJ2-3; 9 bases fit TRBD1. V trimming: 2 bases; J trimming: 3 bases; junction bases outside the gene matches: 9. Germline V gene lookup returns CDR1 MNHEY and CDR2 SVGEGT. The CDR3 consists of 17 residues. The CDR3 sequence: CASSYPEQGARTDTQYF. In DNA form, the CDR3 reads TGTGCCAGCAGTTACCCCGAACAGGGGGCGCGGACAGATACGCAGTATTTT.

This clonotype was counted only a few times. The chain joins TRBV15 to TRBJ2-1; TRBD1 is a possible D gene (6 bases). Trimming took off 0 bases at V and 8 bases at J, with 14 bases between the two ends. The CDR3 length is 15 residues. CDR1 and CDR2 from the germline V gene are LNHNV and YYDKDF (reference sequence). CDR3 in amino acids: CATSRDLGRGYEQFF. In DNA, the CDR3 is TGTGCCACCAGCAGAGATCTCGGTAGGGGGTATGAGCAGTTCTTC.

The chain employs TRBV4-1 and TRBJ2-5; 7 bases are shared with TRBD1. V shed 6 bases and J 5 bases; nucleotides not matched to a gene: 12. The CDR3 runs to 15 residues. CDR1 and CDR2 from the germline V gene are MGHRA and YSYEKL. The CDR3 protein is CASSPDPTGRETQYF. In DNA, the CDR3 is TGCGCCAGCAGTCCCGACCCGACAGGGCGGGAGACCCAGTACTTC.

In its sample, this clonotype was seen a few times. The V call is TRBV27, the J call TRBJ2-2; D gene unclear. The CDR3 totals 14 residues. The V gene lost 6 bases and the J gene lost 1 base, with 9 bases spanning the gap. The germline V gene has CDR1 MNHEY and CDR2 SMNVEV (reference sequence). CDR3 sequence (DNA): TGTGCCAGCAGGCTTCACCGGAACACCGGGGAGCTGTTTTTT. Translated: CASRLHRNTGELFF.

This chain joins TRBV19 and TRBJ2-2; 11 bases are shared with TRBD2. Germline V lookup: CDR1 LNHDA, CDR2 SQIVND (reference sequence). V gave up 0 bases and J gave up 8 bases; unmatched junction bases: 8. CDR3 size: 17 residues. CDR3 in amino acids: CASSIDIAGGPPGELFF. The CDR3 DNA follows: TGTGCCAGTAGTATAGATATAGCGGGAGGGCCCCCTGGGGAGCTGTTTTTT.

This clonotype was found many times. The rearrangement links TRBV29-1 to TRBJ2-7; D is perhaps TRBD1 (6 bases). V shed 4 bases and J shed 3 bases, with 10 bases lying between them. Germline CDR1 reads SQVTM; CDR2 reads ANQGSEA. CDR3 length equals 12 residues. The CDR3 here is CSVGTVLYEQYF. The CDR3 coding sequence is TGCAGCGTTGGGACAGTCCTCTACGAGCAGTACTTC.

To note about this clonotype: With a much larger clone just one base away, this may be a read error. This rearrangement joins TRBV7-2 to TRBJ2-3, with D unresolved. Trimming removed 0 bases at V and 3 bases at J, with 10 bases between. There are 15 residues in the CDR3. CDR1 and CDR2 from the germline V gene are SGHTA and FQGNSA. DNA for the CDR3: TGTGCCAGCAGCTTAGCGGGAAAGTGGACAGATACGCAGTATTTT. Translating gives CASSLAGKWTDTQYF. The full variable domain, its missing parts supplied by reference TRBV7-2 and TRBJ2-3, is GAGVSQSPSNKVTEKGKDVELRCDPISGHTALYWYRQSLGQGLEFLIYFQGNSAPDKSGLPSDRFSAERTGGSVSTLTIQRTQQEDSAVYLCASSLAGKWTDTQYFGPGTRLTVL.

The chain joins TRBV3-1 to TRBJ1-4; D is unclear. The CDR3 extends over 12 amino acids. From germline, CDR1 is LGHDT and CDR2 YNNKEL (reference sequence). Trimming took off 0 bases at V and 10 bases at J, with 6 bases between the two ends. Here the CDR3 DNA reads TGTGCCAGCAGCCAAGAACGGAGAAAACTGTTTTTT. Amino acid sequence: CASSQERRKLFF.

This clonotype was counted ten times or more. The gene calls are TRBV18 and TRBJ1-2; D unclear. With 1 base removed from V and 6 bases from J, the gap between germline ends came to 9 bases. There are 13 residues in the CDR3. Germline V gives CDR1 KGHSH, CDR2 LQKENI. For the CDR3, the DNA is TGTGCCAGCTCACCACGGCTGGGAAATGGCTACACCTTC. This encodes CASSPRLGNGYTF.

This chain joins TRBV2 and TRBJ2-1, with D tentatively TRBD1 (6 bases). Trimming removed 3 bases at V and 8 bases at J, with 8 bases between. The germline gives CDR1 SNHLY, CDR2 FYNNEI. The CDR3 sequence is 12 residues long. The CDR3 DNA is TGTGCCAGCAGTGATGGGGGCCATGAGCAGTTCTTC. Translating it yields CASSDGGHEQFF.